The T cell receptor beta chain described here comes from a study of blood T cell repertoires in COVID-19. Germline lookup yields CDR1 LNHDA and CDR2 SQIVND (reference sequence). Unmatched junction bases numbered 3, after V lost 6 bases and J lost 2 bases. The CDR3 runs 16 residues. Cohorts were assigned according to the clinical history that participants reported. A PCR-confirmed or clinician-diagnosed COVID-19 case had contacted exposed participants within 2 weeks of entry. Authors' methods: Estimation of nucleated cell counts relied on the amplification of reference gene primers. Using immunoSEQ multiplex PCR, the repertoire was profiled, and TCRdb retains in-frame clones only, with some absent. The DNA was the basis for D and trimming; V, J and clone size are from that table. The data contain about 300,000 clones, about 85% of them singletons.

The chain is built from TRBV19 and TRBJ2-1, with 14 bases identical to TRBD2. This TCR came from a woman between 25 and 40 years old who had been exposed to COVID-19. Sequenced sample: PBMCs or T cells enriched from blood (not recorded which). CDR3: CASRGTSGGTYNEQFF. CDR3 DNA sequence: TGTGCCAGTAGAGGGACTAGCGGGGGTACCTACAATGAGCAGTTCTTC.